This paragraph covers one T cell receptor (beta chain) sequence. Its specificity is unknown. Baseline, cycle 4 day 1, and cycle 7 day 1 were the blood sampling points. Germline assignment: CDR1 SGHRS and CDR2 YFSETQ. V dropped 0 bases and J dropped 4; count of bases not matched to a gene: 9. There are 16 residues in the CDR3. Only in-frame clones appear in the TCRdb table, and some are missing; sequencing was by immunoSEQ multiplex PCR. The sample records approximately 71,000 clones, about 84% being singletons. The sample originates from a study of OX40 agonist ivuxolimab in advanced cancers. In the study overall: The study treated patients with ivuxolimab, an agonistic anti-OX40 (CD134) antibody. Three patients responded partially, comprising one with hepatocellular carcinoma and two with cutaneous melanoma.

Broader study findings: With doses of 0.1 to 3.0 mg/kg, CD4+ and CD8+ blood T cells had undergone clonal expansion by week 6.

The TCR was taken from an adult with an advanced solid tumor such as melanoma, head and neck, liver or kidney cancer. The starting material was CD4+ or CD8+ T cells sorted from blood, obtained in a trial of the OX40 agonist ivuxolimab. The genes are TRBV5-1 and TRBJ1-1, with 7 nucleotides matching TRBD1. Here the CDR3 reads CASSLDRGRLSTEAFF. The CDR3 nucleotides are TGCGCCAGCAGCTTGGACAGGGGAAGGTTGAGCACTGAAGCTTTCTTT.